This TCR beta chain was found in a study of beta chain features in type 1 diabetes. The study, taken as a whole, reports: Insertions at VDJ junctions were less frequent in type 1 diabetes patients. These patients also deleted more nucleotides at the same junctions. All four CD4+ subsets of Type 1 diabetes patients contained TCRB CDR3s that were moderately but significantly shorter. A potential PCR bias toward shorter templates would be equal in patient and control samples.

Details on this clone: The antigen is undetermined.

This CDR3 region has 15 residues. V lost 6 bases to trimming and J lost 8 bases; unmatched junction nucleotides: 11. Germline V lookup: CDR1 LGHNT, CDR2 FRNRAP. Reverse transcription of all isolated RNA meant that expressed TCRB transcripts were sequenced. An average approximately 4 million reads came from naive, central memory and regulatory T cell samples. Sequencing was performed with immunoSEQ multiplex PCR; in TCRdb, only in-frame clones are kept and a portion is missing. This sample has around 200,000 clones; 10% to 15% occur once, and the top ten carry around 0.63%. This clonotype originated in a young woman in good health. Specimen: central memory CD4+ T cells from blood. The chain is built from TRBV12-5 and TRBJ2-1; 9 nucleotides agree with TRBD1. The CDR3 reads CASGLGQGRLDEQFF. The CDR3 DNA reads TGTGCTAGTGGCCTCGGACAGGGGCGGCTCGATGAGCAGTTCTTC. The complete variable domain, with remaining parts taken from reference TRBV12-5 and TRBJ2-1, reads DARVTQTPRHKVTEMGQEVTMRCQPILGHNTVFWYRQTMMQGLELLAYFRNRAPLDDSGMPKDRFSAEMPDATLATLKIQPSEPRDSAVYFCASGLGQGRLDEQFFGPGTRLTVL.